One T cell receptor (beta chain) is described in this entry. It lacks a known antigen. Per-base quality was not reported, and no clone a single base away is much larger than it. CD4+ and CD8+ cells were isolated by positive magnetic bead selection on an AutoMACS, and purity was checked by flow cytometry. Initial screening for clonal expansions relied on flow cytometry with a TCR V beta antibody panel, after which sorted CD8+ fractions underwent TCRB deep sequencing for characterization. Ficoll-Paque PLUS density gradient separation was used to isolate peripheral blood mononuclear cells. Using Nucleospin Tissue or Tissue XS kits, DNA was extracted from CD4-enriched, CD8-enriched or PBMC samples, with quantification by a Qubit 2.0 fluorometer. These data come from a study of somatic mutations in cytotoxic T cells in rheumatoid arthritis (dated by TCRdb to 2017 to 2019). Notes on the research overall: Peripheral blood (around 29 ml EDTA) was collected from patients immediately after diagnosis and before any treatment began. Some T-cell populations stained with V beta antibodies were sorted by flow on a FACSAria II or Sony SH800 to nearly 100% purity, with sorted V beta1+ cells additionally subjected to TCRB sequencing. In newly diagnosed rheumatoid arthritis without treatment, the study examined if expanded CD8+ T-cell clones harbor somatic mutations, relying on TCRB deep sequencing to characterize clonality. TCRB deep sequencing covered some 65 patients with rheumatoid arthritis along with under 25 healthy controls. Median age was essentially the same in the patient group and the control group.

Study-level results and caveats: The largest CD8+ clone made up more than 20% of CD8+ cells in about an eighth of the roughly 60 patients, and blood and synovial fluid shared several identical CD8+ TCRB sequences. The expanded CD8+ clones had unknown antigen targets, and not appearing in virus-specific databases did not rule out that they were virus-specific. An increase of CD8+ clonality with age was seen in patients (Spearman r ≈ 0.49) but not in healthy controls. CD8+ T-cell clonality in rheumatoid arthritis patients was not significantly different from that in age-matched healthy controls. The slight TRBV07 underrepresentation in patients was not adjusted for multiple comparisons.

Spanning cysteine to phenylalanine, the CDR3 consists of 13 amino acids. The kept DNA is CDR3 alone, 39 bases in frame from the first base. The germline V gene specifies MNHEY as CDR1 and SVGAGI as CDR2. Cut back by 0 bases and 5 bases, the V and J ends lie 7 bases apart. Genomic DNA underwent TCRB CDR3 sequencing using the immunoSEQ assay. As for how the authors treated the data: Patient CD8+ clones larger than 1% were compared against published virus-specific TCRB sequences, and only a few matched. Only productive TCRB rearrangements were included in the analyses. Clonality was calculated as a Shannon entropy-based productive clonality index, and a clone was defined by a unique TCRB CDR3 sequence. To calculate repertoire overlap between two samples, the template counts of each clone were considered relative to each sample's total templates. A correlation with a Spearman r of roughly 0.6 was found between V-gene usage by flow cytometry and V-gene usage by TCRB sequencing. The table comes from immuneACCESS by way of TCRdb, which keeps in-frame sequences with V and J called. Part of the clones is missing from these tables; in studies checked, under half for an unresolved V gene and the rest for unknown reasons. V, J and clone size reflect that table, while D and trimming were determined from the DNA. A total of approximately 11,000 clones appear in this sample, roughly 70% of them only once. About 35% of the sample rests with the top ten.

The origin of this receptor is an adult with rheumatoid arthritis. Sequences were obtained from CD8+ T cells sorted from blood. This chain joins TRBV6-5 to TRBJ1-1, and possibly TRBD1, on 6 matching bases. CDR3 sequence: CASSYSGATEAFF. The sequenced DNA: TGTGCCAGCAGTTACTCGGGGGCTACTGAAGCTTTCTTT.